This T cell receptor (beta chain) was captured by sequencing in a study of blood T cells in healthy people across ages. Germline V lookup: CDR1 MNHEY, CDR2 SVGEGT. This CDR3 spans 16 amino acids. The V and J ends lost 2 bases and 3 bases, in that order; junction bases with no gene match: 5. Study-level points and caveats: It was the long-lived donors that had more naive CD4+ cells and higher diversity than aged donors.

A second roughly 7 to 11 cycle PCR used barcoded and J-beta primers. Individual samples furnished no less than 3 million CDR3-containing paired-end reads apiece. TCRdb analysed the 5' RACE reads with MiXCR anew, one entry per CDR3 protein. This table has around 670,000 distinct CDR3 sequences, about 30% appearing once. Each donor gave 9.5 to 10 milliliters of peripheral blood. This clonotype showed up many times. The antigen is not known. The sample comprised blood. The receptor was derived from a woman aged 80 or over in good health. The J gene is TRBJ2-3, the V gene TRBV6-2 or TRBV6-3; TRBD2 matches 10 bases. The CDR3 spells CASSYELAGATDTQYF. CDR3 nucleotides: TGTGCCAGCAGTTACGAGCTAGCGGGGGCAACAGATACGCAGTATTTT.